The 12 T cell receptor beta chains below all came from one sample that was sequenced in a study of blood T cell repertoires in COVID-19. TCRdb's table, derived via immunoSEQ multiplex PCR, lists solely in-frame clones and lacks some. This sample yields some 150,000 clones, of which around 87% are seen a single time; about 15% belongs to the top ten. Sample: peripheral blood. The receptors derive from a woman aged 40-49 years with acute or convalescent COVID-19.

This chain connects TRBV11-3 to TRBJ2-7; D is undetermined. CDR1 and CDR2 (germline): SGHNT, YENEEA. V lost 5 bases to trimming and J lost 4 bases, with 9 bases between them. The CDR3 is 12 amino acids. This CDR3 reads CASSRALYEQYF. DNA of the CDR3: TGTGCCAGCAGCAGAGCCCTATACGAGCAGTACTTC.

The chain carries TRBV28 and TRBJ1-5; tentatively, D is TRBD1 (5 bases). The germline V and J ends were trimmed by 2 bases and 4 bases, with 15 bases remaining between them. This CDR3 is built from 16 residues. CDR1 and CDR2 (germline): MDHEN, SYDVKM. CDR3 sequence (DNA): TGTGCCAGCAGTTTACGGGGGGGAAGTCAGAATCAGCCCCAGCATTTT. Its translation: CASSLRGGSQNQPQHF.

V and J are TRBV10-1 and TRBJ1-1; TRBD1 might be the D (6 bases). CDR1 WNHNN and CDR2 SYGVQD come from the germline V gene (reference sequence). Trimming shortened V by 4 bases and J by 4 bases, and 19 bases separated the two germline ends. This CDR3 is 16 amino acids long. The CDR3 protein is CASSATKTGQGTEAFF. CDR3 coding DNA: TGCGCCAGCAGTGCTACTAAAACAGGGCAGGGCACTGAAGCTTTCTTT.

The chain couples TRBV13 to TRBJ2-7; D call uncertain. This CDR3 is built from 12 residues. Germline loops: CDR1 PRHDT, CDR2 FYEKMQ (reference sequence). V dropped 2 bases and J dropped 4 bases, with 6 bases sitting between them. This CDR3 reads CASSLSRYEQYF. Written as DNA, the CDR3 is TGTGCCAGCAGCTTATCTCGGTACGAGCAGTACTTC.

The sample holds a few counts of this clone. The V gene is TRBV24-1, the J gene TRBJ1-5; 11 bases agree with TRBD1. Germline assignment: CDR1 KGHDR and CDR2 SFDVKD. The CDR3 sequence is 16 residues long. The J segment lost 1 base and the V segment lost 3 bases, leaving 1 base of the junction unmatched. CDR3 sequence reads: CATSDRDRGSNQPQHF. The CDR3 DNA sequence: TGTGCCACCAGTGATAGGGACAGGGGGAGCAATCAGCCCCAGCATTTT.

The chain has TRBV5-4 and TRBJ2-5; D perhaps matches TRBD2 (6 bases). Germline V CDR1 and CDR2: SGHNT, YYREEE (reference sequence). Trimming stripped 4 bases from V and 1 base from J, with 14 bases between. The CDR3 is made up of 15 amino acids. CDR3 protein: CASSPELAVQETQYF. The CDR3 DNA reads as TGTGCCAGCAGCCCCGAATTAGCGGTCCAAGAGACCCAGTACTTC. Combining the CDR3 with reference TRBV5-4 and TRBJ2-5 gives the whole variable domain ETGVTQSPTHLIKTRGQQVTLRCSSQSGHNTVSWYQQALGQGPQFIFQYYREEENGRGNFPPRFSGLQFPNYSSELNVNALELDDSALYLCASSPELAVQETQYFGPGTRLLVL.

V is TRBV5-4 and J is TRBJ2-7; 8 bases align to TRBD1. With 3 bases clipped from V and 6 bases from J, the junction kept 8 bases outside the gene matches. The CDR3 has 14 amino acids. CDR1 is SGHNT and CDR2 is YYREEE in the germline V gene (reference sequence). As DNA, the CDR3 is TGTGCCAGCAGCTCCGGACAGGGCCCCCTCGAGCAGTACTTC. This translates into CASSSGQGPLEQYF.

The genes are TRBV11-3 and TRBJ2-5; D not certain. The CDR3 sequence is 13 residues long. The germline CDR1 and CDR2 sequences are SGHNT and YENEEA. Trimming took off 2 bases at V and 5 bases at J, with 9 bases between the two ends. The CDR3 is CASSLNIRETQYF. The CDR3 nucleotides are TGTGCCAGCAGCTTAAATATACGGGAGACCCAGTACTTC.

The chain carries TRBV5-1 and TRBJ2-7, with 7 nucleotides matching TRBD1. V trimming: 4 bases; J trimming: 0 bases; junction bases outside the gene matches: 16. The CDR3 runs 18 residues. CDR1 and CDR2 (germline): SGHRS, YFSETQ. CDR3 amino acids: CASSVPFLARDSSYEQYF. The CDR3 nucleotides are TGCGCCAGCAGCGTACCGTTTTTGGCCAGGGACAGCTCCTACGAGCAGTACTTC.

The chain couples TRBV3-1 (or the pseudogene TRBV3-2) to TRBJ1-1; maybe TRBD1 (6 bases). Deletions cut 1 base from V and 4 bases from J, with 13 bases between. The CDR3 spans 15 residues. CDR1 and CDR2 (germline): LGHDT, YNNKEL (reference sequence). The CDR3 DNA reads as TGTGCCAGCAGCCAAGTCGGGGGGCCCGGCACTGAAGCTTTCTTT. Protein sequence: CASSQVGGPGTEAFF.

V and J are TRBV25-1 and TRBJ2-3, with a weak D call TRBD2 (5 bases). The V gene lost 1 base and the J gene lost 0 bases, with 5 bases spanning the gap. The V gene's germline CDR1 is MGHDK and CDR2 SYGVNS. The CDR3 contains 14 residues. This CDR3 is CASSEWESTDTQYF. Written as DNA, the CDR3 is TGTGCCAGCAGTGAATGGGAGAGCACAGATACGCAGTATTTT.

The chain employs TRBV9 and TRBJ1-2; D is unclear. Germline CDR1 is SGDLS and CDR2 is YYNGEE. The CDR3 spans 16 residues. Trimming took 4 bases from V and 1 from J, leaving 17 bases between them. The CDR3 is CASSPTWGVDNYGYTF. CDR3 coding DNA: TGTGCCAGCAGCCCAACCTGGGGAGTAGATAACTATGGCTACACCTTC.